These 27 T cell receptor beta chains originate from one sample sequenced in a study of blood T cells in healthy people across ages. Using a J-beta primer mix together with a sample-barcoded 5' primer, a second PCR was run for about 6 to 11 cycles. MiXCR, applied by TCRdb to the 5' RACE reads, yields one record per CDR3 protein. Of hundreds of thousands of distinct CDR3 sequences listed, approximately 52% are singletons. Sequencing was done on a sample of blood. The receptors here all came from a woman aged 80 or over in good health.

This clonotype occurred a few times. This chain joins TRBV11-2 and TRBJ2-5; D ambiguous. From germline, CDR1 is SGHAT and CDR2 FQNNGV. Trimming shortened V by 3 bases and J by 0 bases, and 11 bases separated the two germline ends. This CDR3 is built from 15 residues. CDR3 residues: CASSFRARNQETQYF. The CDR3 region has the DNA TGTGCCAGCAGCTTTAGGGCCAGGAACCAAGAGACCCAGTACTTC.

Here the CDR3 reads CASSFWTGELLEQYF. CDR3 in DNA: TGTGCCAGCAGCTTCTGGACAGGGGAGTTGCTCGAGCAGTACTTC. The chain combines TRBV7-8 with TRBJ2-7, with TRBD1 matching 9 bases. CDR3 length: 15 amino acids. The J segment lost 6 bases and the V segment lost 3 bases, leaving 9 bases of the junction unmatched. Per germline, CDR1 SGHVS and CDR2 FQNEAQ.

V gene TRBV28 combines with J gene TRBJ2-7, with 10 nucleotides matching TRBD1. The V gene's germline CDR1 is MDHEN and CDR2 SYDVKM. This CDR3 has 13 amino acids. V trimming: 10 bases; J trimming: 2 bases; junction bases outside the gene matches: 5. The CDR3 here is CATRDRGTYEQYF. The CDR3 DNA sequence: TGTGCCACCCGGGACAGGGGAACCTACGAGCAGTACTTC.

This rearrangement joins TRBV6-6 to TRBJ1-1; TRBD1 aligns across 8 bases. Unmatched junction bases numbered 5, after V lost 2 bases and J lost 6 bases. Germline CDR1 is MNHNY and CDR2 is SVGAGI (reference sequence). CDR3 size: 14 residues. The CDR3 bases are TGTGCCAGCAGTTACCATGGACAGGGCTCTGAAGCTTTCTTT. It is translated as CASSYHGQGSEAFF.

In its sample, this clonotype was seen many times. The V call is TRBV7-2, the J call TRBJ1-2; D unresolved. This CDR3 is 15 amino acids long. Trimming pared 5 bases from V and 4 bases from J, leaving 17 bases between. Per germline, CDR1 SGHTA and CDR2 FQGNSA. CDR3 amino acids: CASSRLTGVGYGYTF. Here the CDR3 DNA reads TGTGCCAGCAGCCGTCTAACCGGGGTTGGCTATGGCTACACCTTC. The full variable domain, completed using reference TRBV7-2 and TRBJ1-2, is GAGVSQSPSNKVTEKGKDVELRCDPISGHTALYWYRQSLGQGLEFLIYFQGNSAPDKSGLPSDRFSAERTGGSVSTLTIQRTQQEDSAVYLCASSRLTGVGYGYTFGSGTRLTVV.

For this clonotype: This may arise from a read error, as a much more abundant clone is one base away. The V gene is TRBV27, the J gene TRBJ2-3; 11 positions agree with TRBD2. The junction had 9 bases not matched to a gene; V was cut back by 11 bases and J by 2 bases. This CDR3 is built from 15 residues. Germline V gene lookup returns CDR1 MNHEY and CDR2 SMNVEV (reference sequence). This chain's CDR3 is CASRSGRGTTDTQYF. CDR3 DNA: TGTGCCTCGCGTAGCGGGAGGGGTACCACAGATACGCAGTATTTT.

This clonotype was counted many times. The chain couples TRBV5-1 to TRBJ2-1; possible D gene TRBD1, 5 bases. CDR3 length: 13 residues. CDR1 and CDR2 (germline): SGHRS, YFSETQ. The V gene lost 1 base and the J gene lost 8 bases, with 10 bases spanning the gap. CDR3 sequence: CASSLFRADEQFF. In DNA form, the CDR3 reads TGCGCCAGCAGCTTGTTCAGGGCCGATGAGCAGTTCTTC. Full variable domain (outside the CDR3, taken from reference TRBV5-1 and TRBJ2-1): KAGVTQTPRYLIKTRGQQVTLSCSPISGHRSVSWYQQTPGQGLQFLFEYFSETQRNKGNFPGRFSGRQFSNSRSEMNVSTLELGDSALYLCASSLFRADEQFFGPGTRLTVL.

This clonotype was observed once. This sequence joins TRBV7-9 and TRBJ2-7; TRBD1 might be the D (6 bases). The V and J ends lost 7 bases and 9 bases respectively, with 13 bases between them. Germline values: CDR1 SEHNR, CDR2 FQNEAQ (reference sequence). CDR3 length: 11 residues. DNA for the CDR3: TGTGCCAGCAAGGGATCGGACAGGCAGTACTTC. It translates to CASKGSDRQYF.

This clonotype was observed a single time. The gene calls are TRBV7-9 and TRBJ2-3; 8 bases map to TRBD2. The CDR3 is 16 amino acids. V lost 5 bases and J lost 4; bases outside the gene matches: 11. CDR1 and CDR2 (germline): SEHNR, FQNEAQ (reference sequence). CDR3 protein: CASSPMAGGIADTQYF. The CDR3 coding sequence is TGTGCCAGCAGCCCCATGGCGGGGGGTATCGCAGATACGCAGTATTTT.

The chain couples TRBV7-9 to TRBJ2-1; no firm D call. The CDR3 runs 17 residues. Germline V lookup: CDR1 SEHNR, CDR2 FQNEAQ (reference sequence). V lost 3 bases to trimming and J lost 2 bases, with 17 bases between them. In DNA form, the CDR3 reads TGTGCCAGCAGCTTGCCCACCGACCAACCACCCTACAATGAGCAGTTCTTC. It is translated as CASSLPTDQPPYNEQFF.

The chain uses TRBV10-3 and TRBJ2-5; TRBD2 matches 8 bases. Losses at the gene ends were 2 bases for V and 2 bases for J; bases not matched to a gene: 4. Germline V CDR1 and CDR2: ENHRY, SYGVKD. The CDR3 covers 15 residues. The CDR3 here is CAISEALAGQETQYF. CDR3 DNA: TGTGCCATCAGTGAGGCTTTAGCGGGGCAAGAGACCCAGTACTTC.

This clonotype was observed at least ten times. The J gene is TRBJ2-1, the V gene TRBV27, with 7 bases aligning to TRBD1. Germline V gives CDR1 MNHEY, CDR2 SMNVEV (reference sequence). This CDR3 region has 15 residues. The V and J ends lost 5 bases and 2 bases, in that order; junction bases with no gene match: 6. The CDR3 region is CASSRSTGPYNEQFF. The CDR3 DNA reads TGTGCCAGCAGTAGATCGACAGGGCCCTACAATGAGCAGTTCTTC.

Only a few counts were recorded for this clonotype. The CDR3 is CSTGDNEQYF. The CDR3 DNA is TGCAGCACAGGGGACAATGAGCAGTACTTC. V gene TRBV20-1 combines with J gene TRBJ2-5, with 7 bases aligning to TRBD1. The CDR3 contains 10 residues. Germline V CDR1 and CDR2: DFQATT, SNEGSKA (reference sequence).

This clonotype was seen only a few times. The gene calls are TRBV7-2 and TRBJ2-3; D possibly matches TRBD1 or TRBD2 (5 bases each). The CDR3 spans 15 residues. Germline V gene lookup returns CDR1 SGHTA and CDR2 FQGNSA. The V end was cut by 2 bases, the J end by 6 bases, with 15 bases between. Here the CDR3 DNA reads TGTGCCAGCAGCTTACGACGGGGCCGTGGGGATACGCAGTATTTT. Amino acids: CASSLRRGRGDTQYF.

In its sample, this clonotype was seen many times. CDR3 region: CASSSQGRGITYEQYF. As DNA, the CDR3 is TGCGCCAGCAGCTCCCAAGGCAGGGGGATTACCTACGAGCAGTACTTC. The chain joins TRBV5-1 to TRBJ2-7; 7 nucleotides line up with TRBD1. CDR1 SGHRS and CDR2 YFSETQ come from the germline V gene. This CDR3 has 16 residues. V gave up 3 bases and J gave up 2 bases; unmatched junction bases: 11.

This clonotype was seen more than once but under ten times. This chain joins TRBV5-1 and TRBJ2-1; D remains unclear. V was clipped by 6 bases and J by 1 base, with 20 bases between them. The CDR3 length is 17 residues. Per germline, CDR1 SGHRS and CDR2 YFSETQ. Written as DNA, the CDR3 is TGCGCCAGCACTCTTACGTCGACTTCAATTTCCTACAATGAGCAGTTCTTC. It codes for CASTLTSTSISYNEQFF.

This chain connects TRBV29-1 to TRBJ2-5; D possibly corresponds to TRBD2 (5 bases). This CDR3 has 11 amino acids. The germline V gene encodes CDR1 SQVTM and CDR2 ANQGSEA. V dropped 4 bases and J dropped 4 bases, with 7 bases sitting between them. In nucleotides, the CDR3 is TGCAGCGTTGGAGGGCCAGAGACCCAGTACTTC. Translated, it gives CSVGGPETQYF.

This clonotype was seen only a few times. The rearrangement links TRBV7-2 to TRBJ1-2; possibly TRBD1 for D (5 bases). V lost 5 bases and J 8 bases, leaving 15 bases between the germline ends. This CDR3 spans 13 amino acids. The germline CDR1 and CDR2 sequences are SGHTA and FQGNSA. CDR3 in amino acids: CASSVGGVEGYTF. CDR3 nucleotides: TGTGCCAGCAGCGTTGGGGGGGTAGAGGGCTACACCTTC.

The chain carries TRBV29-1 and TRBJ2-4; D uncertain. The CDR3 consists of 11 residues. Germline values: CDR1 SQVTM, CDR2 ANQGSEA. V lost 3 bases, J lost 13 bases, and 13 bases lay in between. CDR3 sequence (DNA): TGCAGCGTTGATGGCGGATCGGAGCAGTACTTC. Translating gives CSVDGGSEQYF.

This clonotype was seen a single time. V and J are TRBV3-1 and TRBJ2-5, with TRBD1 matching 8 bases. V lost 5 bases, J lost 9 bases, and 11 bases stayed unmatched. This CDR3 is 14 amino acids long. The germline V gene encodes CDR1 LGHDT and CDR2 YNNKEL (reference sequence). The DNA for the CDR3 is TGTGCCAGCAGCAACCGACAGGGGAATAGGGCCCAGTACTTC. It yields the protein CASSNRQGNRAQYF.

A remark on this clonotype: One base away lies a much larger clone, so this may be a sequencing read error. The CDR3 bases are TGTGCCAGCAGTCCACTGGGTAGGGGGAGAGTAGGTACGCAGTATTTT. Translated: CASSPLGRGRVGTQYF. The chain joins TRBV7-2 to TRBJ2-3, with D maybe TRBD1 (6 bases). This CDR3 has 16 amino acids. Germline CDR1 reads SGHTA; CDR2 reads FQGNSA. V was shortened by 6 bases and J by 8 bases, with 24 bases between the two germline ends.

CDR3 region: CASSGLGEIYGYTF. The CDR3 nucleotides are TGTGCCAGCAGTGGACTTGGGGAGATCTATGGCTACACCTTC. The chain carries TRBV25-1 and TRBJ1-2, with D unresolved. The CDR3 extends over 14 amino acids. Germline CDR1 is MGHDK and CDR2 is SYGVNS. Trimming left V 4 bases short and J 4 bases short, with 13 bases between.

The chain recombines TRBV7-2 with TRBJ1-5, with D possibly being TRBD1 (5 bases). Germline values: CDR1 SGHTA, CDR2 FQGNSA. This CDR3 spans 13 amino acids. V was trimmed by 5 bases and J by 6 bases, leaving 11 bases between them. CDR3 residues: CASSEGLRQPQHF. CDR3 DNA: TGTGCCAGCAGCGAGGGGCTCCGTCAGCCCCAGCATTTT.

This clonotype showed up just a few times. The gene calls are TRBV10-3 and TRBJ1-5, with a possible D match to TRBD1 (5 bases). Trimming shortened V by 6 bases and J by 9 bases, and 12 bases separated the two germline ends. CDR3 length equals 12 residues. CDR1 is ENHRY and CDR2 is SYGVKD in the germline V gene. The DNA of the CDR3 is TGTGCCATCAGGGACATCAAAGGGCCCCAGCATTTT. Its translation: CAIRDIKGPQHF.

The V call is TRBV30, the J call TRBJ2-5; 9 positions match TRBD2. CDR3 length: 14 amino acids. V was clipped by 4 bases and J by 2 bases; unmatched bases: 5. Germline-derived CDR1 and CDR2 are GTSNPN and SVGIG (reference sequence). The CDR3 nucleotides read TGTGCCTGGATTCTAGCGGGGTCACAAGAGACCCAGTACTTC. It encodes CAWILAGSQETQYF.

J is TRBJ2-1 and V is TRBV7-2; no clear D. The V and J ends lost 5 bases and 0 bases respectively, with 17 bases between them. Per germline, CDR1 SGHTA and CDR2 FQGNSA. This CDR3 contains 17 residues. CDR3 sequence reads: CASSPYVGTSSYNEQFF. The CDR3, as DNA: TGTGCCAGCAGCCCCTATGTCGGTACCAGCTCCTACAATGAGCAGTTCTTC.

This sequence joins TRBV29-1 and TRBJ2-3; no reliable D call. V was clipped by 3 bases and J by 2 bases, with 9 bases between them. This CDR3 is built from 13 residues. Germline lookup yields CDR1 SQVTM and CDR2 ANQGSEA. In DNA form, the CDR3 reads TGCAGCGTTGATGTCCTCTACACAGATACGCAGTATTTT. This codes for CSVDVLYTDTQYF.